This TCR beta chain came from a study of T cell responses to AZD1222 COVID-19 vaccine. Only in-frame clones appear in the TCRdb table, and some are missing; sequencing was by immunoSEQ multiplex PCR. The sample lists about 70,000 clones; more than 75% were seen once. A word on this clone: The target antigen is unknown.

The study's findings and limits: The donor cohort was predominantly white British with a female majority, and clonal diversity may have been underestimated. Unmutated variant regions are reportedly targeted by nearly half of spike-specific TCRs. The number of AZD1222 recipients seropositive at baseline was only six.

The CDR3 is made up of 17 amino acids. The junction had 15 bases not matched to a gene; V was cut back by 4 bases and J by 3 bases. Germline CDR1 and CDR2: SGHRS and YFSETQ. This specimen consisted of peripheral blood, obtained 28 days after the second dose of the MenACWY control vaccine. The receptor comes from an adult who received the MenACWY meningococcal vaccine as a control. The chain couples TRBV5-1 to TRBJ2-7, with 8 nucleotides matching TRBD1. The CDR3 DNA reads TGCGCCAGCAGCCCGGGACAGGAGGGACTCGGAGGCTACGAGCAGTACTTC. It yields the protein CASSPGQEGLGGYEQYF.